This TCR beta chain was identified in a study of blood T cell repertoires in COVID-19. Study summary: Spain, Italy and the United States supplied samples that represented acute and convalescent COVID-19. T cells, B-cell-depleted T cells, or PBMCs supplied cDNA or gDNA.

The CDR3 length is 13 residues. With 0 bases clipped from V and 8 bases from J, the junction kept 2 bases outside the gene matches. Germline lookup yields CDR1 MNHNS and CDR2 SASEGT. Per the original methods: Quantification of nucleated cells was approximated via reference gene primer amplification. The assay was immunoSEQ multiplex PCR, and TCRdb's table has in-frame clones only and misses some. D and trimming were read from the DNA, whereas the V and J calls and clone size are those reported in that table. The sample holds 70,000 to 95,000 clones, 85% to 95% seen once. The receptor's source is a woman aged 60-70 years with active COVID-19. Sequencing input: peripheral blood. This rearrangement joins TRBV6-1 to TRBJ1-2, with 8 bases lining up with TRBD1. As DNA, the CDR3 is TGTGCCAGCAGTGAAGCCACAGGGGGAGGCTACACCTTC. This gives the protein CASSEATGGGYTF.